Listed below are T cell receptor beta chains from one sample, sequenced in a study of regulatory T cells in long-lasting Graves disease. TCRdb redid the calling of the multiplex PCR reads with MiXCR, one entry per CDR3 protein. The table includes roughly 380,000 distinct CDR3 sequences, about 14% detected once. The source material was peripheral blood mononuclear cells (PBMCs), sampled at new diagnosis, from a patient treated with antithyroid drugs. The receptors shown here come from a female donor with Graves disease. The CDR3 runs from the conserved cysteine through the conserved F or W. D genes are given only for firm matches. Size is stated for part of the rows, as once, few or many counts, or as a class when the clone is expanded.

j_call: TRBJ2-7; v_call: TRBV2; clone_size: many; d_call: TRBD1; cdr3_length: 14; cdr3_aa: CASSGGQGSYEQYF; cdr3_nt: TGTGCCAGCAGTGGCGGACAGGGCTCCTACGAGCAGTACTTC
j_call: TRBJ2-7; v_call: TRBV20-1; clone_size: .; d_call: TRBD2; cdr3_length: 14; cdr3_aa: CSAREGGGSWEQYF; cdr3_nt: TGCAGTGCTAGAGAGGGGGGGGGGTCGTGGGAGCAGTACTTC
j_call: TRBJ1-2; v_call: TRBV5-6; clone_size: .; d_call: .; cdr3_length: 15; cdr3_aa: CASSLGHRGGYGYTF; cdr3_nt: TGTGCCAGCAGCTTGGGTCACCGGGGGGGCTATGGCTACACCTTC
j_call: TRBJ1-2; v_call: TRBV29-1; clone_size: many; d_call: .; cdr3_length: 13; cdr3_aa: CSVERAEDYGYTF; cdr3_nt: TGCAGCGTTGAAAGGGCGGAGGACTATGGCTACACCTTC
j_call: TRBJ1-1; v_call: TRBV3-1; clone_size: many; d_call: .; cdr3_length: 16; cdr3_aa: CASSQDGRAANTEAFF; cdr3_nt: TGTGCCAGCAGCCAAGATGGCAGGGCCGCGAACACTGAAGCTTTCTTT
j_call: TRBJ1-5; v_call: TRBV30; clone_size: many; d_call: .; cdr3_length: 14; cdr3_aa: CAWSAFPGRRPQHF; cdr3_nt: TGTGCCTGGAGTGCTTTCCCCGGGAGGAGGCCCCAGCATTTT
j_call: TRBJ1-1; v_call: TRBV28; clone_size: many; d_call: .; cdr3_length: 16; cdr3_aa: CASRLDNAGCYTEAFF; cdr3_nt: TGTGCCAGCAGGTTAGACAACGCGGGATGTTACACTGAAGCTTTCTTT
j_call: TRBJ1-2; v_call: TRBV20-1; clone_size: many; d_call: TRBD1; cdr3_length: 15; cdr3_aa: CSATTPTGGPYGYTF; cdr3_nt: TGCAGTGCCACAACCCCGACAGGGGGGCCTTATGGCTACACCTTC
j_call: TRBJ2-7; v_call: TRBV6-2/TRBV6-3; clone_size: many; d_call: TRBD1; cdr3_length: 14; cdr3_aa: CASSAGTVDYEQYF; cdr3_nt: TGTGCCAGCAGTGCCGGGACAGTAGACTACGAGCAGTACTTC
j_call: TRBJ2-1; v_call: TRBV28; clone_size: many; d_call: TRBD1; cdr3_length: 14; cdr3_aa: CASNRDRETNEQFF; cdr3_nt: TGTGCCAGCAATCGGGACAGGGAAACGAATGAGCAGTTCTTC
j_call: TRBJ2-2; v_call: TRBV11-2; clone_size: .; d_call: .; cdr3_length: 16; cdr3_aa: CASSRRSGLSTGELFF; cdr3_nt: TGTGCCAGCAGCCGCAGATCGGGATTGAGCACCGGGGAGCTGTTTTTT
j_call: TRBJ1-3; v_call: TRBV3-1; clone_size: many; d_call: .; cdr3_length: 14; cdr3_aa: CASSQASSGNTIYF; cdr3_nt: TGTGCCAGCAGCCAAGCTTCCTCTGGAAACACCATATATTTT
j_call: TRBJ2-1; v_call: TRBV7-3; clone_size: many; d_call: TRBD2; cdr3_length: 15; cdr3_aa: CASSGLAGTDNEQFF; cdr3_nt: TGTGCCAGCAGCGGACTAGCGGGGACCGACAATGAGCAGTTCTTC
j_call: TRBJ2-6; v_call: TRBV6-5; clone_size: few; d_call: TRBD1; cdr3_length: 16; cdr3_aa: CASSYSTGAGANVLTF; cdr3_nt: TGTGCCAGCAGTTACTCGACAGGGGCTGGGGCCAACGTCCTGACTTTC
j_call: TRBJ2-1; v_call: TRBV28; clone_size: .; d_call: TRBD2; cdr3_length: 15; cdr3_aa: CASSRTSGERNEQFF; cdr3_nt: TGTGCCAGCAGCCGTACTAGCGGGGAACGGAATGAGCAGTTCTTC
j_call: TRBJ2-1; v_call: TRBV4-2; clone_size: many; d_call: TRBD2; cdr3_length: 17; cdr3_aa: CASSTGPSGSRRNEQFF; cdr3_nt: TGTGCCAGCAGCACTGGGCCTAGCGGGTCGAGAAGGAATGAGCAGTTCTTC
j_call: TRBJ2-7; v_call: TRBV11-2; clone_size: many; d_call: .; cdr3_length: 14; cdr3_aa: CASSLVDGPYEQYF; cdr3_nt: TGTGCCAGCAGCTTAGTGGACGGTCCCTACGAGCAGTACTTC
j_call: TRBJ1-1; v_call: TRBV12-5; clone_size: many; d_call: .; cdr3_length: 13; cdr3_aa: CASGQGVNTEAFF; cdr3_nt: TGTGCTAGTGGACAGGGCGTGAACACTGAAGCTTTCTTT
j_call: TRBJ2-7; v_call: TRBV5-1; clone_size: .; d_call: TRBD1; cdr3_length: 15; cdr3_aa: CASRFGTGDSYEQYF; cdr3_nt: TGCGCCAGCAGGTTCGGGACAGGTGACTCCTACGAGCAGTACTTC
j_call: TRBJ1-2; v_call: TRBV20-1; clone_size: few; d_call: .; cdr3_length: 15; cdr3_aa: CSAKNWAGRNYGYTF; cdr3_nt: TGCAGTGCCAAAAATTGGGCAGGTCGGAACTATGGCTACACCTTC
j_call: TRBJ2-2; v_call: TRBV18; clone_size: .; d_call: TRBD1; cdr3_length: 16; cdr3_aa: CASSPSDRGFTGELFF; cdr3_nt: TGTGCCAGCTCACCGTCGGACAGGGGATTCACCGGGGAGCTGTTTTTT
j_call: TRBJ1-1; v_call: TRBV4-1; clone_size: few; d_call: .; cdr3_length: 16; cdr3_aa: CAGSQGSVQANTEAFF; cdr3_nt: TGCGCCGGCAGCCAAGGGAGTGTACAGGCAAACACTGAAGCTTTCTTT
j_call: TRBJ2-4; v_call: TRBV5-5; clone_size: .; d_call: TRBD1; cdr3_length: 15; cdr3_aa: CASSSEQGARNIQYF; cdr3_nt: TGTGCCAGTTCATCCGAACAGGGGGCTAGGAACATTCAGTACTTC
j_call: TRBJ2-3; v_call: TRBV25-1; clone_size: few; d_call: .; cdr3_length: 12; cdr3_aa: CASSEFEDTQYF; cdr3_nt: TGTGCCAGCAGTGAATTTGAAGATACGCAGTATTTT
j_call: TRBJ2-7; v_call: TRBV10-3; clone_size: many; d_call: TRBD1; cdr3_length: 15; cdr3_aa: CAILSGQGLAYEQYF; cdr3_nt: TGTGCCATCCTCTCCGGACAGGGATTAGCCTACGAGCAGTACTTC
j_call: TRBJ2-5; v_call: TRBV30; clone_size: few; d_call: TRBD1; cdr3_length: 13; cdr3_aa: CAWLGTEQETQYF; cdr3_nt: TGTGCCTGGCTCGGGACAGAACAAGAGACCCAGTACTTC
j_call: TRBJ2-5; v_call: TRBV28; clone_size: .; d_call: TRBD2; cdr3_length: 16; cdr3_aa: CASSLDTSGRGETQYF; cdr3_nt: TGTGCCAGCAGTTTGGATACTAGCGGGAGGGGGGAGACCCAGTACTTC
j_call: TRBJ1-5; v_call: TRBV7-9; clone_size: few; d_call: .; cdr3_length: 13; cdr3_aa: CASSLGGAQPQHF; cdr3_nt: TGTGCCAGCAGCTTAGGTGGAGCCCAGCCCCAGCATTTT
j_call: TRBJ2-5; v_call: TRBV6-1; clone_size: many; d_call: .; cdr3_length: 15; cdr3_aa: CASSEAAGIQETQYF; cdr3_nt: TGTGCCAGCAGTGAAGCTGCAGGGATCCAAGAGACCCAGTACTTC
j_call: TRBJ2-5; v_call: TRBV4-2; clone_size: many; d_call: .; cdr3_length: 15; cdr3_aa: CASSQDGQGQETQYF; cdr3_nt: TGTGCCAGCAGCCAAGATGGGCAGGGGCAAGAGACCCAGTACTTC
j_call: TRBJ2-1; v_call: TRBV20-1; clone_size: many; d_call: .; cdr3_length: 13; cdr3_aa: CSARWWQRNEQFF; cdr3_nt: TGCAGTGCTAGATGGTGGCAGAGGAATGAGCAGTTCTTC
j_call: TRBJ2-7; v_call: TRBV5-1; clone_size: few; d_call: TRBD1; cdr3_length: 16; cdr3_aa: CASSKRPGTGLDEQYF; cdr3_nt: TGCGCCAGCAGCAAACGGCCCGGGACAGGGTTAGACGAGCAGTACTTC
j_call: TRBJ1-1; v_call: TRBV20-1; clone_size: many; d_call: TRBD1; cdr3_length: 15; cdr3_aa: CSARRGRGRDTEAFF; cdr3_nt: TGCAGTGCTAGGAGGGGCAGGGGGCGCGACACTGAAGCTTTCTTT
j_call: TRBJ2-3; v_call: TRBV4-1; clone_size: .; d_call: .; cdr3_length: 16; cdr3_aa: CASSRKGSRDTDTQYF; cdr3_nt: TGCGCCAGCAGCCGAAAAGGGAGTCGAGACACAGATACGCAGTATTTT
j_call: TRBJ1-2; v_call: TRBV6-1; clone_size: few; d_call: TRBD1; cdr3_length: 18; cdr3_aa: CASSGRDRAPLANYGYTF; cdr3_nt: TGTGCCAGCAGTGGCCGGGACAGGGCCCCCTTAGCTAACTATGGCTACACCTTC
j_call: TRBJ1-2; v_call: TRBV12-3/TRBV12-4; clone_size: many; d_call: TRBD1; cdr3_length: 15; cdr3_aa: CASSGIRGRNYGYTF; cdr3_nt: TGTGCCAGCAGTGGTATCAGGGGGCGGAACTATGGCTACACCTTC
j_call: TRBJ2-3; v_call: TRBV12-3/TRBV12-4; clone_size: many; d_call: TRBD2; cdr3_length: 18; cdr3_aa: CASSSLAGGPTTSDTQYF; cdr3_nt: TGTGCCAGCAGTTCTCTAGCGGGAGGGCCCACCACTTCAGATACGCAGTATTTT
j_call: TRBJ2-2; v_call: TRBV20-1; clone_size: many; d_call: .; cdr3_length: 11; cdr3_aa: CSASGTGELFF; cdr3_nt: TGCAGTGCTAGCGGCACCGGGGAGCTGTTTTTT
j_call: TRBJ1-5; v_call: TRBV28; clone_size: many; d_call: .; cdr3_length: 15; cdr3_aa: CASSPVVGVGQPQHF; cdr3_nt: TGTGCCAGCAGTCCGGTCGTGGGGGTAGGACAGCCCCAGCATTTT
j_call: TRBJ1-4; v_call: TRBV6-1; clone_size: few; d_call: .; cdr3_length: 12; cdr3_aa: CASGSTNEKLFF; cdr3_nt: TGTGCCAGCGGGTCAACTAATGAAAAACTGTTTTTT
j_call: TRBJ1-4; v_call: TRBV29-1; clone_size: many; d_call: TRBD1; cdr3_length: 13; cdr3_aa: CSVEQGAEEKLFF; cdr3_nt: TGCAGCGTTGAGCAGGGGGCAGAAGAAAAACTGTTTTTT
j_call: TRBJ1-2; v_call: TRBV6-1; clone_size: .; d_call: .; cdr3_length: 11; cdr3_aa: CASSEPTIYTF; cdr3_nt: TGTGCCAGCAGTGAACCCACCATTTACACCTTC
j_call: TRBJ1-1; v_call: TRBV6-2/TRBV6-3; clone_size: .; d_call: .; cdr3_length: 14; cdr3_aa: CANKEGEGHTEAFF; cdr3_nt: TGTGCCAACAAGGAGGGGGAGGGACACACTGAAGCTTTCTTT
j_call: TRBJ1-5; v_call: TRBV6-7; clone_size: many; d_call: .; cdr3_length: 18; cdr3_aa: CASSYSTGLGESNQPQHF; cdr3_nt: TGTGCCAGCAGTTACTCGACGGGACTAGGGGAAAGCAATCAGCCCCAGCATTTT
j_call: TRBJ2-5; v_call: TRBV4-3; clone_size: many; d_call: .; cdr3_length: 15; cdr3_aa: CASSPDRGTQETQYF; cdr3_nt: TGCGCCAGCAGCCCGGACCGAGGGACCCAAGAGACCCAGTACTTC
j_call: TRBJ1-6; v_call: TRBV9; clone_size: many; d_call: TRBD1; cdr3_length: 16; cdr3_aa: CASSPRGRGRDSPLHF; cdr3_nt: TGTGCCAGCAGCCCGCGGGGCAGGGGGCGCGATTCACCCCTCCACTTT
j_call: TRBJ2-7; v_call: TRBV27; clone_size: many; d_call: TRBD1; cdr3_length: 15; cdr3_aa: CASSLKGQGRDEQYF; cdr3_nt: TGTGCCAGCAGCCTAAAGGGACAGGGCAGGGACGAGCAGTACTTC
j_call: TRBJ1-2; v_call: TRBV11-2; clone_size: many; d_call: .; cdr3_length: 15; cdr3_aa: CASSRTGSPNYGYTF; cdr3_nt: TGTGCCAGCAGTCGTACAGGGTCACCTAACTATGGCTACACCTTC
j_call: TRBJ2-5; v_call: TRBV20-1; clone_size: .; d_call: TRBD2; cdr3_length: 18; cdr3_aa: CSAHSSVSSGGFSETQYF; cdr3_nt: TGCAGTGCCCATTCTAGTGTTTCTAGCGGGGGGTTTTCAGAGACCCAGTACTTC
j_call: TRBJ1-5; v_call: TRBV2; clone_size: many; d_call: .; cdr3_length: 15; cdr3_aa: CASSGTAYSNQPQHF; cdr3_nt: TGTGCCAGCAGTGGGACCGCTTATAGCAATCAGCCCCAGCATTTT
j_call: TRBJ1-2; v_call: TRBV18; clone_size: few; d_call: .; cdr3_length: 16; cdr3_aa: CASSQGTGHGNYGYTF; cdr3_nt: TGTGCCAGCTCACAAGGGACCGGGCACGGTAACTATGGCTACACCTTC
j_call: TRBJ2-3; v_call: TRBV29-1; clone_size: many; d_call: TRBD1; cdr3_length: 13; cdr3_aa: CSVEQGAMDTQYF; cdr3_nt: TGCAGCGTTGAGCAGGGGGCAATGGATACGCAGTATTTT
j_call: TRBJ2-1; v_call: TRBV11-1; clone_size: many; d_call: TRBD2; cdr3_length: 18; cdr3_aa: CASSFPRAGGPSYNEQFF; cdr3_nt: TGTGCCAGCAGCTTCCCTCGGGCGGGGGGACCCTCCTACAATGAGCAGTTCTTC
j_call: TRBJ1-1; v_call: TRBV5-1; clone_size: many; d_call: TRBD1; cdr3_length: 15; cdr3_aa: CASSLVRTGSTEAFF; cdr3_nt: TGCGCCAGCAGCTTGGTACGGACAGGGAGCACTGAAGCTTTCTTT
j_call: TRBJ2-1; v_call: TRBV27; clone_size: many; d_call: .; cdr3_length: 14; cdr3_aa: CASTKGLDLNEQFF; cdr3_nt: TGTGCCAGCACCAAAGGACTGGATTTGAATGAGCAGTTCTTC
j_call: TRBJ2-1; v_call: TRBV12-3/TRBV12-4; clone_size: many; d_call: TRBD2; cdr3_length: 15; cdr3_aa: CASSHLAGAGNEQFF; cdr3_nt: TGTGCCAGCAGTCACCTAGCGGGAGCGGGGAATGAGCAGTTCTTC
j_call: TRBJ2-7; v_call: TRBV30; clone_size: many; d_call: .; cdr3_length: 14; cdr3_aa: CAWSPPRLSYEQYF; cdr3_nt: TGTGCCTGGAGTCCTCCTCGTTTGTCCTACGAGCAGTACTTC
j_call: TRBJ2-1; v_call: TRBV5-6; clone_size: many; d_call: .; cdr3_length: 16; cdr3_aa: CASSDLRDSVYNEQFF; cdr3_nt: TGTGCCAGCAGCGACCTCCGGGACTCCGTCTACAATGAGCAGTTCTTC